A selection of T cell receptor beta chains follows, all from one sample in a study of blood T cell repertoires in COVID-19. Assay: immunoSEQ multiplex PCR; the TCRdb copy retains only in-frame clones and omits some. This table holds about 60,000 clones, about 91% found once. The sample taken for sequencing was peripheral blood. The receptor source for this set is a man aged 60 to 75 with acute or convalescent COVID-19. Both conserved end residues are part of each CDR3. A D gene is named only where the DNA matches it firmly.

J gene,D gene,V gene,CDR3 DNA,CDR3 protein
TRBJ2-7,TRBD2,TRBV2,TGTGCCAGTCGGGGGGGGTCCTACGAGCAGTACTTC,CASRGGSYEQYF
TRBJ1-2,.,TRBV19,TGTGCCAGTAGTGACCCGGGGGGTGGCTACACCTTC,CASSDPGGGYTF
TRBJ2-1,TRBD2,TRBV5-1,TGCGCCAGCAGCTTACCGACTAGCGGGGGGACCAATGAGCAGTTCTTC,CASSLPTSGGTNEQFF
TRBJ2-2,.,TRBV5-1,TGCGCCAGCAGCTTGGGCTCGAGCGGGGAGCTGTTTTTT,CASSLGSSGELFF
TRBJ2-3,TRBD2,TRBV5-4,TGTGCCAGCAATCGGGGGGGCGGGTCGGATACGCAGTATTTT,CASNRGGGSDTQYF
TRBJ1-2,TRBD1,TRBV30,TGTGCCTGGAGTCGGGACAGGGGGCGCCCCAGGGGCTACACCTTC,CAWSRDRGRPRGYTF
TRBJ2-5,TRBD1,TRBV6-6,TGTGCCAGCAGTTACTCAGGGACAGGGGTTGAGACCCAGTACTTC,CASSYSGTGVETQYF
TRBJ1-6,.,TRBV18,TGTGCCAGCTCGGAGCTATTGGGAAGGGGGTCACCCCTCCACTTT,CASSELLGRGSPLHF
TRBJ1-1,.,TRBV6-5,TGTGCCAGCAGTTCCTCCGGGACAATCGAAGCTTTCTTT,CASSSSGTIEAFF
TRBJ1-1,TRBD1,TRBV5-6,TGTGCCAGCAGCTACAACAGGGGGCTGGGCACTGAAGCTTTCTTT,CASSYNRGLGTEAFF